The 25 T cell receptor beta chains reported below all come from one sample, sequenced in a study of CD8+ T cells in alopecia areata. The pooled cutaneous lymph node cells were sorted using several markers (CD4, CD8alpha, NKG2D, NKG2ACE and others). Extracted RNA was reverse transcribed, and the resulting cDNA served as sequencing template. This table comes from immunoSEQ multiplex PCR, and its TCRdb copy is limited to in-frame clones, with some not included. In total the sample includes around 290,000 clones, none of them seen once. The sample taken for sequencing was CD4+ T cells sorted from a lymph node. These receptors were taken from a C3H/HeJ mouse with alopecia areata. The strain's MHC type: H2-k.

The sample holds a few counts of this clone. The germline and genes are mouse ones. The read ends 3 residues shy of where the CDR3 ends; the end is completed using the germline J gene. V gene TRBV19 combines with J gene TRBJ1-6; 7 nucleotides line up with TRBD1. TRBJ1-6 is reported as an ORF; its role is uncertain. Germline lookup yields CDR1 FNHDT and CDR2 SITEND (reference sequence). V trimming: 10 bases; J trimming: 7 bases; junction bases outside the gene matches: 5. CDR3 length: 12 residues. The DNA read from the CDR3 is TGTGCCGCAGGGGGACAAAATTCGCCC. It is translated as CAAGGQNSP. The entire CDR3 reads CAAGGQNSPLYF.

About this clone itself: The listed genes are named as in mouse. The read gets to within 4 residues of the CDR3 end, and the germline J gene fills in the rest. V is TRBV4 and J is TRBJ1-1; perhaps TRBD1 as D (5 bases). The CDR3 is 12 amino acids. Deletions cut 4 bases from V and 4 bases from J, with 7 bases between. Germline loops: CDR1 LGHDT, CDR2 YNNKQL (reference sequence). The sequenced part of the CDR3 DNA is TGTGCCAGCAGCTTCAGGGTCACA. Protein product: CASSFRVT. The entire CDR3 reads CASSFRVTEVFF.

Comment on this clone: Gene names refer to mouse genes. The missing CDR3 end, 4 residues past where the read stops, is filled in from the germline J gene. The chain combines TRBV1 with TRBJ2-4; TRBD2 agrees at 9 bases. The CDR3 extends over 14 amino acids. CDR1 and CDR2 (germline): NSQYPW, LRSPGD (reference sequence). The CDR3 loop is CTCSPLGGENTLYF. The sequenced CDR3 bases are TGCACCTGCAGCCCTCTGGGGGGGGAAAAC.

This clone was observed a handful of times. Gene names are mouse gene names. From the germline J gene comes the end of the CDR3, since the read stops 4 residues before it. The chain joins TRBV13-1 to TRBJ2-7; 7 bases line up with TRBD2. The germline V gene has CDR1 NSHNY and CDR2 SYGAGN. The J segment lost 0 bases and the V segment lost 5 bases, leaving 5 bases of the junction unmatched. This CDR3 contains 14 residues. The CDR3 loop is CASSPRGGSYEQYF. The part of the CDR3 DNA that was read is TGTGCCAGCAGCCCTCGGGGGGGCTCCTAT.

This clone was counted a few times. Mouse names are used for the genes. The CDR3 end is not reached by the read, which stops 3 residues before it; the germline J gene fills it in. The V and J genes are TRBV5 and TRBJ1-6, with 10 bases lining up with TRBD1. TRBJ1-6 carries the ORF label, with uncertain function. CDR3 length: 15 residues. Germline V gene sequence: CDR1 LGHNA, CDR2 YNLKQL (reference sequence). The ends lost 4 bases at V and 6 bases at J; junction bases unmatched: 3. CDR3 bases read: TGTGCCAGCAGCCCGGACAGGGGGAGTAATTCGCCC. Translating gives CASSPDRGSNSP. The entire CDR3 reads CASSPDRGSNSPLYF.

A few counts support this clone. Mouse gene names apply. Sequencing ends 4 residues short of the CDR3 end; the germline J gene provides the rest. The chain uses TRBV19 and TRBJ2-3, with 8 bases matching TRBD2. Germline V gene data show CDR1 as FNHDT and CDR2 as SITEND (reference sequence). CDR3 size: 16 residues. J gave up 2 bases and V 3 bases, and 8 bases lay outside the gene matches. Incomplete CDR3 DNA: TGTGCCAGCAGTACCCTCACTGGGGGATATGCAGAA. Residues: CASSTLTGGYAE. In full, the CDR3 reads CASSTLTGGYAETLYF.

This clone was seen only a few times. Gene names and germline match the mouse. The observed sequence ends 4 residues before the CDR3 terminus, with the missing tail filled in from the germline J gene. The chain couples TRBV31 to TRBJ1-2; 7 nucleotides agree with TRBD1. Germline CDR1 and CDR2: GKSSPN and SITVG. CDR3 length equals 14 residues. Trimming cost V 1 base and J 4 bases; bases outside gene matches: 6. CDR3 DNA (partial): TGTGCCTGGAGTCCCGACAGGGACGGCTCC. This gives the protein CAWSPDRDGS. The full CDR3 protein reads CAWSPDRDGSDYTF.

In this sample, this clone turned up a few times. Mouse gene names and germline throughout. The CDR3 extends 4 residues past the end of the read, so its final part is completed from the germline J gene. The chain carries TRBV13-1 and TRBJ2-1; tentative D call: TRBD2 (6 bases). V lost 2 bases to trimming and J lost 3 bases, with 9 bases between them. Germline V gene data show CDR1 as NSHNY and CDR2 as SYGAGN. This CDR3 contains 14 residues. CDR3 DNA (partial): TGTGCCAGCAGTGAAGCTGGGGTCTATGCT. The encoded protein is CASSEAGVYA. The complete CDR3 protein is CASSEAGVYAEQFF.

As for this clone: Gene names denote mouse genes. The read terminates 4 residues before the CDR3 end, so the remaining end is supplied by the germline J gene. This chain links TRBV1 with TRBJ2-2, with a weak D call TRBD1 (5 bases). V lost 1 base and J lost 4, with 10 bases in between. There are 15 residues in the CDR3. Germline V gene lookup returns CDR1 NSQYPW and CDR2 LRSPGD (reference sequence). This chain's CDR3 is CTCSAVREGTGQLYF. Incomplete CDR3 DNA: TGCACCTGCAGTGCAGTCAGGGAGGGCACCGGG.

In the case of this clone: The listed genes are named as in mouse. The read ends 4 residues shy of where the CDR3 ends; the end is completed using the germline J gene. The V and J genes are TRBV19 and TRBJ2-1; D is ambiguous. Germline V gives CDR1 FNHDT, CDR2 SITEND (reference sequence). The V and J ends lost 2 bases and 3 bases respectively, with 6 bases between them. The CDR3 is 13 amino acids. This CDR3 reads CASSMRVYAEQFF. CDR3 DNA, as far as it was read: TGTGCCAGCAGTATGAGGGTCTATGCT.

This clone was seen a few times. Gene and germline names: mouse. Read sequence stops 4 residues before the CDR3 end, and the germline J gene provides the missing end. V usage is TRBV19 and J usage is TRBJ2-1; 9 bases map to TRBD2. Germline CDR1 reads FNHDT; CDR2 reads SITEND (reference sequence). CDR3 length equals 12 residues. Losses at the gene ends were 8 bases for V and 3 bases for J; bases not matched to a gene: 0. CDR3 bases read: TGTGCCAGGGACTGGGGCTATGCT. Protein: CARDWGYA. The full CDR3 sequence reads CARDWGYAEQFF.

About this clone: These gene names are mouse names. Read sequence stops 4 residues before the CDR3 end, and the germline J gene provides the missing end. The chain couples TRBV13-2 to TRBJ1-2, with D hard to call. Per the germline V gene, CDR1 is NNHNN and CDR2 is SYGAGS (reference sequence). The CDR3 has 14 amino acids. Trimming left V 1 base short and J 0 bases short, with 7 bases between. CDR3 loop: CASGDNNANSDYTF. The part of the CDR3 DNA that was read is TGTGCCAGCGGTGATAACAACGCAAACTCC.

A word on this clone: Gene names refer to mouse genes. The read finishes 4 residues shy of the CDR3 end, and the germline J gene is used to complete it. The gene calls are TRBV1 and TRBJ2-2; TRBD2 is a possible D gene (6 bases). V was trimmed by 1 base and J by 2 bases, leaving 8 bases between them. Looked up from germline, CDR1 is NSQYPW and CDR2 is LRSPGD (reference sequence). The CDR3 loop spans 15 amino acids. CDR3 DNA, as far as it was read: TGCACCTGCAGTGCAGGGTGGGGGAACACCGGG. Translating it yields CTCSAGWGNTG. The entire CDR3 reads CTCSAGWGNTGQLYF.

Only a few counts were recorded for this clone. Genes and germline are mouse. The DNA ends 4 residues before the CDR3 does, and the rest of the CDR3 is filled in from the germline J gene. The V call is TRBV19, the J call TRBJ2-2; D is undetermined. Germline V lookup: CDR1 FNHDT, CDR2 SITEND (reference sequence). V was pared by 0 bases and J by 1 base, with 10 bases between. The CDR3 runs 16 residues. The covered CDR3 bases are TGTGCCAGCAGTATAGTGGCCAGGAGAAACACCGGG. Its protein product is CASSIVARRNTG. The CDR3 as a whole reads CASSIVARRNTGQLYF.

This clone turned up a few times. Gene names denote mouse genes. The read halts 4 residues ahead of the CDR3 end, with the missing end drawn from the germline J gene. The chain has TRBV1 and TRBJ1-2; maybe TRBD1 (6 bases). V was cut by 5 bases and J by 0 bases, with 10 bases left in between. This CDR3 region has 14 residues. The V gene's germline CDR1 is NSQYPW and CDR2 LRSPGD (reference sequence). CDR3 loop: CTCSSQGPNSDYTF. CDR3 DNA (partial): TGCACCTGCAGTTCACAGGGTCCAAACTCC. The full variable domain, rest sourced from reference TRBV1 and TRBJ1-2, is VTLLEQNPRWRLVPRGQAVNLRCILKNSQYPWMSWYQQDLQKQLQWLFTLRSPGDKEVKSLPGADYLATRVTDTELRLQVANMSQGRTLYCTCSSQGPNSDYTFGSGTRLLVI.

Regarding this clone: Gene and germline names: mouse. The CDR3 goes on 4 residues after the read ends, and that part is filled in from the germline J gene. V is TRBV19 and J is TRBJ2-1; tentative D call: TRBD1 (5 bases). Germline CDR1 is FNHDT and CDR2 is SITEND (reference sequence). CDR3 length equals 15 residues. V lost 3 bases and J lost 3, with 13 bases in between. CDR3 loop: CASSTGQGFYAEQFF. The covered CDR3 bases are TGTGCCAGCAGTACGGGCCAGGGTTTCTATGCT. The full variable domain, rest sourced from reference TRBV19 and TRBJ2-1, is GGIITQTPKFLIGQEGQKLTLKCQQNFNHDTMYWYRQDSGKGLRLIYYSITENDLQKGDLSEGYDASREKKSSFSLTVTSAQKNEMAVFLCASSTGQGFYAEQFFGPGTRLTVL.

This clone was seen more than once but under ten times. Gene names and germline match the mouse. The read halts 4 residues ahead of the CDR3 end, with the missing end drawn from the germline J gene. Within the sample, other DNA sequences also encode this same CDR3. V gene TRBV13-1 combines with J gene TRBJ2-4, with D perhaps matching TRBD1 (6 bases). V was clipped by 1 base and J by 1 base, with 10 bases between them. This CDR3 spans 15 amino acids. Germline V gives CDR1 NSHNY, CDR2 SYGAGN. The CDR3 sequence is CASSDNRAGQNTLYF. The covered CDR3 bases are TGTGCCAGCAGTGATAACAGGGCGGGTCAAAAC.

There are a few counts of this clone. Gene names and germline refer to mouse. The observed sequence ends 4 residues before the CDR3 terminus, with the missing tail filled in from the germline J gene. The sample carries other DNA sequences with the same CDR3. The chain joins TRBV1 to TRBJ2-3, with D possibly TRBD1 on 6 matching bases. The CDR3 totals 13 residues. Germline loops: CDR1 NSQYPW, CDR2 LRSPGD (reference sequence). V was cut by 6 bases and J by 1 base, with 8 bases left in between. The CDR3 is CTCRQGGAETLYF. The part of the CDR3 DNA that was read is TGCACCTGCAGACAGGGAGGTGCAGAA.

This clone showed up just a few times. These gene names are mouse names. Read sequence stops 4 residues before the CDR3 end, and the germline J gene provides the missing end. The J gene is TRBJ1-1, the V gene TRBV1, with a possible D match to TRBD1 (5 bases). CDR3 size: 14 residues. Germline V gives CDR1 NSQYPW, CDR2 LRSPGD (reference sequence). V was clipped by 4 bases and J by 0 bases, with 9 bases between them. The covered CDR3 bases are TGCACCTGCAGTGAGGACAATGCAAACACA. Its protein is CTCSEDNANT. From start to end, the CDR3 is CTCSEDNANTEVFF.

The sample holds a few counts of this clone. Gene names refer to mouse genes. The CDR3 end lies 4 residues beyond the end of the read and is filled in from the germline J gene. This chain links TRBV1 with TRBJ2-7; D is possibly TRBD1 (6 bases). This CDR3 contains 13 residues. Trimming removed 4 bases from V and 2 bases from J, with 9 bases in between. Germline V gene sequence: CDR1 NSQYPW, CDR2 LRSPGD (reference sequence). The CDR3 reads CTCSGGQTYEQYF. CDR3 DNA (partial): TGCACCTGCAGTGGGGGACAAACCTAT.

Concerning this clone: Here the gene names and germline are mouse. The read gets to within 4 residues of the CDR3 end, and the germline J gene fills in the rest. Different DNA sequences within this sample yield the same CDR3. The chain couples TRBV5 to TRBJ2-5, with TRBD1 identical over 11 bases. CDR3 length: 15 residues. Germline CDR1 is LGHNA and CDR2 is YNLKQL (reference sequence). CDR3: CASSQEGTGGDTQYF. CDR3 bases read: TGTGCCAGCAGCCAAGAAGGGACAGGGGGAGAC.

The sample holds a few counts of this clone. These gene names are mouse names. Sequencing ends 4 residues short of the CDR3 end; the germline J gene provides the rest. The genes are TRBV13-1 and TRBJ2-1; 10 bases line up with TRBD2. V lost 7 bases and J lost 4; bases outside the gene matches: 2. This CDR3 has 13 amino acids. Germline V CDR1 and CDR2: NSHNY, SYGAGN. The chain's CDR3 is CASGLGEYAEQFF. CDR3 DNA (partial): TGTGCCAGCGGACTGGGGGAGTATGCT.

This clone occurred a few times. Gene names are the mouse ones. The read halts 4 residues ahead of the CDR3 end, with the missing end drawn from the germline J gene. The chain combines TRBV19 with TRBJ2-1; D is perhaps TRBD1 (6 bases). The CDR3 is made up of 12 amino acids. Per germline, CDR1 FNHDT and CDR2 SITEND (reference sequence). The germline V and J ends were trimmed by 4 bases and 6 bases, with 8 bases remaining between them. CDR3 in amino acids: CASSPGVAEQFF. The CDR3 DNA, read in part, is TGTGCCAGCAGTCCAGGGGTTGCT.

A word on this clone: The germline and genes are mouse ones. The CDR3 sequence is CASSGTGGISAETLYF. Partial CDR3 DNA: TGTGCCAGCAGCGGGACTGGGGGGATTAGTGCAGAA. The rearrangement links TRBV13-3 to TRBJ2-3; 12 nucleotides line up with TRBD2. The DNA ends 4 residues before the CDR3 does, and the rest of the CDR3 is filled in from the germline J gene. V lost 5 bases and J lost 0; bases outside the gene matches: 4. The CDR3 extends over 16 amino acids. Germline V gene data show CDR1 as NNHDY and CDR2 as SYVADS.

Comment on this clone: Germline and genes here are mouse. The read ends 4 residues before the CDR3 terminus; that terminus is restored from the germline J gene. This chain links TRBV13-1 with TRBJ2-7, with 13 bases matching TRBD2. The CDR3 consists of 15 residues. Germline loops: CDR1 NSHNY, CDR2 SYGAGN. CDR3 DNA (partial): TGTGCCAGCAATCCCGGGACTGGGGGGGATTAT. As protein: CASNPGTGGDY. The whole CDR3 protein is CASNPGTGGDYEQYF.